One sample yielded the 30 T cell receptor beta chains listed below, sequenced in a study of prognosis after radiotherapy for stage I lung cancer. CDR3 of TCR beta was amplified from genomic DNA via a two-round multiplex PCR. It was primers specific to each TRBV and TRBJ gene that first-round PCR used. In TCRdb, the multiplex PCR reads were re-called with MiXCR into one record per CDR3 protein. The data contain about 15,000 distinct CDR3 sequences, around 40% of them singletons. The source was PBMCs, collected before or after stereotactic body radiation therapy (not recorded which). These TCRs come from a donor over 45 with non-small cell lung cancer.

About this clonotype itself: This likely stems from a read error, as it lies one base from a far larger clone. The chain is built from TRBV12-3 or TRBV12-4 and TRBJ2-7; 7 bases agree with TRBD2. The CDR3 contains 16 residues. Unmatched junction bases numbered 12, after V lost 0 bases and J lost 7 bases. This chain's CDR3 is CASSLARGLGYNEQYF. The DNA of the CDR3 is TGTGCCAGCAGTTTAGCGCGAGGACTAGGGTACAATGAGCAGTACTTC.

There are many counts of this clonotype. This chain connects TRBV5-1 to TRBJ2-3, with a possible D match to TRBD1 (7 bases). Germline V gene data show CDR1 as SGHRS and CDR2 as YFSETQ. This CDR3 has 14 amino acids. V was trimmed by 4 bases and J by 5 bases, leaving 14 bases between them. The CDR3 protein is CASSTPQGGDTQYF. For the CDR3, the DNA is TGCGCCAGCAGCACCCCTCAGGGGGGAGATACGCAGTATTTT. Looking up the rest from reference TRBV5-1 and TRBJ2-3 gives the full variable domain: KAGVTQTPRYLIKTRGQQVTLSCSPISGHRSVSWYQQTPGQGLQFLFEYFSETQRNKGNFPGRFSGRQFSNSRSEMNVSTLELGDSALYLCASSTPQGGDTQYFGPGTRLTVL.

This clonotype was observed at least ten times. The V gene is TRBV25-1, the J gene TRBJ2-7; D gene unclear. Trimming left V 2 bases short and J 8 bases short, with 10 bases between. CDR1 and CDR2 from the germline V gene are MGHDK and SYGVNS. The CDR3 is 12 residues long. This chain's CDR3 is CASSEMGNKQYF. DNA of the CDR3: TGTGCCAGCAGTGAAATGGGAAATAAGCAGTACTTC.

This clonotype was detected many times. V usage is TRBV9 and J usage is TRBJ2-3; TRBD1 aligns across 12 bases. CDR1 is SGDLS and CDR2 is YYNGEE in the germline V gene. V gave up 3 bases and J gave up 2 bases; unmatched junction bases: 4. There are 16 residues in the CDR3. This chain's CDR3 is CASSGDRGLTTDTQYF. The CDR3, as DNA: TGTGCCAGCAGCGGGGACAGGGGGCTAACCACAGATACGCAGTATTTT.

This clonotype was detected many times. The genes are TRBV12-3 or TRBV12-4 and TRBJ2-5; D possibly corresponds to TRBD2 (6 bases). The CDR3 runs 14 residues. Trimming took 10 bases from V and 5 from J, leaving 20 bases between them. CDR3 region: CATKAGGGRETQYF. CDR3 bases: TGTGCCACCAAAGCTGGGGGAGGACGGGAGACCCAGTACTTC.

As for this clonotype: A far larger clone is off by one base, so a read error is likely. This sequence joins TRBV19 and TRBJ2-1, with D perhaps given as TRBD1 or TRBD2 (7 bases each). The CDR3 length is 14 residues. V was cut by 5 bases and J by 13 bases, with 21 bases left in between. Germline CDR1 and CDR2: LNHDA and SQIVND (reference sequence). CDR3 region: CASSAGDSQETQFF. CDR3 DNA: TGTGCCAGTAGTGCGGGGGACAGCCAAGAGACCCAGTTCTTC.

The chain links TRBV5-8 to TRBJ1-6; 9 nucleotides align to TRBD1. The CDR3 has 14 amino acids. Losses at the gene ends were 4 bases for V and 8 bases for J; bases not matched to a gene: 4. The germline CDR1 and CDR2 sequences are SGHTS and YDEGEE. The CDR3 DNA reads TGTGCCAGCAGCCAGGGACAGGGTTATTCACCCCTCCACTTT. Its protein is CASSQGQGYSPLHF.

In regard to this clonotype: One end of the junction does not line up with germline, which may come from a read error. The gene calls are TRBV6-1 and TRBJ1-5, with 7 bases fitting TRBD1. This CDR3 contains 16 residues. CDR1 MNHNS and CDR2 SASEGT come from the germline V gene. In nucleotides, the CDR3 is TGTGGCAGCAGTGTCCGCAGGGGGACGGGCAATCAGCCCCAGCATTTT. This encodes CGSSVRRGTGNQPQHF.

Notes on this clonotype: This is likely an artifact of a read error, given a far larger clone one base away. The chain has TRBV6-5 and TRBJ2-3; D uncertain. V gave up 6 bases and J gave up 2 bases, with 15 bases separating them. Per the germline V gene, CDR1 is MNHEY and CDR2 is SVGAGI. The CDR3 loop spans 15 amino acids. The CDR3 spells CASRRSFRYTDTQYF. The CDR3 DNA sequence: TGTGCCAGCAGACGCAGTTTTAGGTACACAGATACGCAGTATTTT.

In its sample, this clonotype was seen once. The chain joins TRBV6-9 to TRBJ1-2; D is ambiguous. Germline V CDR1 and CDR2: MNHGY, SVAAGI. Trimming removed 3 bases at V and 8 bases at J, with 16 bases between. The CDR3 extends over 14 amino acids. The CDR3, as DNA: TGTGCCAGCAGTTACTCCAGGCGGTCTGAGGGCTACACCTTC. Its protein product is CASSYSRRSEGYTF.

This clonotype was seen ten or more times. V usage is TRBV7-3 and J usage is TRBJ2-1; TRBD1 is a possible D gene (6 bases). This CDR3 has 15 residues. Looked up from germline, CDR1 is SGHTA and CDR2 is FQGTGA. V was pared by 1 base and J by 8 bases, with 15 bases between. CDR3 DNA sequence: TGTGCCAGCAGCTTAATTGGACAGACTTTGGATGAGCAGTTCTTC. Protein: CASSLIGQTLDEQFF.

V and J are TRBV27 and TRBJ2-1; 7 bases line up with TRBD2. Per germline, CDR1 MNHEY and CDR2 SMNVEV (reference sequence). This CDR3 is built from 15 residues. V lost 7 bases to trimming and J lost 6 bases; unmatched junction nucleotides: 12. For the CDR3, the DNA is TGTGCCAGCACCCATCTAGCGGTAGCGGTCAATGAGCAGTTCTTC. Residues: CASTHLAVAVNEQFF.

Many counts were recorded for this clonotype. The V gene is TRBV7-8, the J gene TRBJ2-1; TRBD2 is a possible D gene (6 bases). With 5 bases removed from V and 7 bases from J, the gap between germline ends came to 18 bases. CDR1 SGHVS and CDR2 FQNEAQ come from the germline V gene. This CDR3 is 15 amino acids long. The CDR3 DNA is TGTGCCAGCAGCACCCCCCGGGACCGGGGGAATGAGCAGTTCTTC. Protein sequence: CASSTPRDRGNEQFF.

This clonotype was recorded many times. The chain combines TRBV5-6 with TRBJ2-2; D ambiguous. The CDR3 has 14 amino acids. Germline V lookup: CDR1 SGHDT, CDR2 YYEEEE. The ends were cut back, 1 base at V and 1 base at J, with 5 bases in the middle. The CDR3 DNA reads as TGTGCCAGCAGCTTGACAGTGAACACCGGGGAGCTGTTTTTT. Translated, it gives CASSLTVNTGELFF.

This clonotype was picked up many times. The chain couples TRBV6-1 to TRBJ1-5, with no clear D. Trimming took off 2 bases at V and 9 bases at J, with 11 bases between the two ends. The length of the CDR3 is 13 residues. Germline values: CDR1 MNHNS, CDR2 SASEGT. CDR3 amino acids: CASSESQIRPQHF. CDR3 DNA: TGTGCCAGCAGTGAATCACAGATAAGGCCCCAGCATTTT.

This clonotype was seen repeatedly, ten times or more. The CDR3: CSARESRGAGTQYF. Written as DNA, the CDR3 is TGCAGTGCTAGAGAGAGCCGCGGGGCAGGTACGCAGTATTTT. This chain joins TRBV20-1 and TRBJ2-3; D might be TRBD2 (6 bases). V was trimmed by 0 bases and J by 8 bases, leaving 15 bases between them. CDR3 length: 14 amino acids. Germline V gives CDR1 DFQATT, CDR2 SNEGSKA (reference sequence).

Many counts were recorded for this clonotype. This chain links TRBV7-9 with TRBJ1-1, with 7 bases that match TRBD1. CDR1 and CDR2 from the germline V gene are SEHNR and FQNEAQ (reference sequence). The CDR3 covers 15 residues. V shed 4 bases and J 6 bases; nucleotides not matched to a gene: 11. The CDR3 here is CASSSPGQTSAEAFF. The CDR3 nucleotides read TGTGCCAGCAGCTCTCCGGGACAGACTTCTGCTGAAGCTTTCTTT.

The chain has TRBV5-6 and TRBJ2-5, with a weak D call TRBD2 (5 bases). The CDR3 covers 16 residues. The germline CDR1 and CDR2 sequences are SGHDT and YYEEEE. Trimming took off 0 bases at V and 4 bases at J, with 16 bases between the two ends. CDR3 sequence reads: CASSLGVRVNAETQYF. CDR3 DNA: TGTGCCAGCAGCTTGGGGGTGAGGGTTAACGCAGAGACCCAGTACTTC.

To note about this clonotype: With a far larger clone one base away, a read error is the likely cause. This chain links TRBV6-1 with TRBJ1-1; D is uncertain. The germline V gene has CDR1 MNHNS and CDR2 SASEGT. The CDR3 consists of 15 residues. V lost 7 bases and J lost 2, with 17 bases in between. The CDR3 DNA follows: TGTGCCAGCACTGGAACAAATCACTTTAACACTGAAGCTTTCTTT. This codes for CASTGTNHFNTEAFF.

This clonotype was counted ten times or more. This rearrangement joins TRBV7-2 to TRBJ2-2; tentatively, D is TRBD1 (6 bases). Germline values: CDR1 SGHTA, CDR2 FQGNSA. The CDR3 sequence is 16 residues long. Deletions cut 5 bases from V and 5 bases from J, with 18 bases between. The CDR3 nucleotides read TGTGCCAGCAGCGCCACCCGACAGGTTGCGACCGGGGAGCTGTTTTTT. It codes for CASSATRQVATGELFF.

This clonotype was recorded at least ten times. This chain links TRBV4-2 with TRBJ2-3; TRBD1 agrees at 10 bases. CDR3 length: 17 amino acids. Germline V gene sequence: CDR1 LGHNA, CDR2 YNFKEQ. The trim removed 3 bases at V and 5 bases at J, leaving 11 bases unmatched. CDR3 protein: CASSQVISGTGEDTQYF. The CDR3 bases are TGTGCCAGCAGCCAGGTAATTTCCGGGACAGGGGAAGATACGCAGTATTTT.

This clonotype was recorded at least ten times. The gene calls are TRBV3-1 and TRBJ1-1; tentatively, D is TRBD1 (5 bases). This CDR3 spans 16 amino acids. CDR1 is LGHDT, CDR2 YNNKEL, per germline (reference sequence). The V and J ends lost 3 bases and 1 base respectively, with 15 bases between them. This CDR3 is CASSQGVGLKNTEAFF. CDR3 nucleotide sequence: TGTGCCAGCAGCCAGGGGGTCGGGTTGAAGAACACTGAAGCTTTCTTT.

Many counts were recorded for this clonotype. This rearrangement joins TRBV20-1 to TRBJ2-3; tentatively, D is TRBD2 (6 bases). Germline CDR1 is DFQATT and CDR2 is SNEGSKA (reference sequence). Trimming stripped 5 bases from V and 2 bases from J, with 11 bases between. This CDR3 is built from 13 residues. The CDR3 coding sequence is TGCAGTGCTCCCTGGGACTCCACAGATACGCAGTATTTT. As protein: CSAPWDSTDTQYF.

Ten or more counts support this clonotype. The chain uses TRBV10-3 and TRBJ2-1; D is undetermined. V lost 0 bases to trimming and J lost 0 bases, with 6 bases between them. CDR1 and CDR2 (germline): ENHRY, SYGVKD. This CDR3 comprises 15 residues. The CDR3: CAISESGGSYNEQFF. The CDR3 bases are TGTGCCATCAGTGAGTCGGGCGGCTCCTACAATGAGCAGTTCTTC.

The chain couples TRBV6-1 to TRBJ1-2, with 7 bases identical to TRBD1. The CDR3 is 15 amino acids. CDR1 is MNHNS and CDR2 is SASEGT in the germline V gene. After removal of 7 bases from V and 12 bases from J, the junction contained 20 bases not matched to a gene. CDR3: CASTMEDWDSDYHTF. In DNA form, the CDR3 reads TGTGCCAGCACCATGGAGGACTGGGACAGCGATTACCACACCTTC.

Note on this clonotype: Its ends do not fully match the called genes, so a read error is possible. This sequence joins TRBV2 and TRBJ1-5; no clear D gene. CDR3 length equals 13 residues. The germline CDR1 and CDR2 sequences are SNHLY and FYNNEI. CDR3 region: CVSSDEAYQPQHF. The CDR3 coding sequence is TGTGTCAGCAGCGATGAGGCCTACCAGCCCCAGCATTTT.

Many counts were recorded for this clonotype. The genes are TRBV6-2 or TRBV6-3 and TRBJ2-7; 9 bases are shared with TRBD2. J was trimmed by 3 bases and V by 0 bases; bases with no gene match: 6. CDR3 length: 16 residues. Germline CDR1 is MNHEY and CDR2 is SVGEGT. CDR3: CASSYSRASGNYEQYF. The CDR3 DNA sequence: TGTGCCAGCAGTTACTCGAGGGCTAGCGGGAACTACGAGCAGTACTTC.

This clonotype was seen ten or more times. The rearrangement uses TRBV6-5 and TRBJ2-4, with D maybe TRBD1 (5 bases). The CDR3 covers 13 residues. The germline V gene has CDR1 MNHEY and CDR2 SVGAGI. V lost 1 base to trimming and J lost 8 bases, with 9 bases between them. This CDR3 is CASSYLRGDIQYF. Written as DNA, the CDR3 is TGTGCCAGCAGTTACTTAAGGGGTGACATTCAGTACTTC.

This clonotype occurred many times. The chain couples TRBV30 to TRBJ2-7; TRBD1 or TRBD2 may be the D gene (6 bases each). Trimming removed 2 bases from V and 2 bases from J, with 13 bases in between. The CDR3 is made up of 14 amino acids. Looked up from germline, CDR1 is GTSNPN and CDR2 is SVGIG (reference sequence). CDR3 DNA: TGTGCCTGGAGTAGTACAGGGAGGACCTACGAGCAGTACTTC. Translation gives CAWSSTGRTYEQYF.

As concerns this clonotype: A much larger clonotype is one base distant, so this may be a read error. The V gene is TRBV20-1, the J gene TRBJ2-4; D remains unclear. V gave up 0 bases and J gave up 8 bases, with 14 bases separating them. Germline V gene data show CDR1 as DFQATT and CDR2 as SNEGSKA (reference sequence). CDR3 length: 14 residues. CDR3 sequence reads: CSARDRLRGDIQYF. In DNA form, the CDR3 reads TGCAGTGCTAGAGATAGGCTTAGAGGTGACATTCAGTACTTC.